These T cell receptor beta chains were read from a single sample in a study of blood T cells in healthy people across ages. Each CDR3 protein is one row after TCRdb ran MiXCR on the 5' RACE reads. The sample consists of about 930,000 distinct CDR3 sequences, 25% to 35% of them appearing once. The same data also went into a second study, on T cells of mothers and their children.

The sequenced material came from blood. The source is a woman aged 35 to 49 in good health. The CDR3 runs from the conserved cysteine through the conserved F or W. A D gene is named only where the DNA matches it firmly. Size values are once, few and many counts, or a class for expanded clones, and some rows have none.

V: TRBV7-9; J: TRBJ2-3; size: few; D: TRBD2; CDR3: CASRFGAGGPDTQYF; DNA: TGTGCCAGCAGATTCGGAGCGGGGGGGCCAGATACGCAGTATTTT
V: TRBV29-1; J: TRBJ2-1; size: .; D: .; CDR3: CSIVVILYNERFF; DNA: TGCAGCATTGTAGTCATCTTGTACAATGAGCGGTTCTTC
V: TRBV9; J: TRBJ2-7; size: many; D: .; CDR3: CASSPGVEQYF; DNA: TGTGCCAGCAGCCCCGGGGTCGAGCAGTACTTC
V: TRBV5-1; J: TRBJ2-7; size: many; D: .; CDR3: CASSEAGAPSPYEQYF; DNA: TGCGCCAGCAGTGAAGCAGGGGCCCCTTCCCCTTACGAGCAGTACTTC
V: TRBV5-1; J: TRBJ2-2; size: .; D: .; CDR3: CASSLRSPRDSNTGELFF; DNA: TGCGCCAGCAGCTTAAGAAGCCCCAGGGACTCGAACACCGGGGAGCTGTTTTTT
V: TRBV29-1; J: TRBJ2-3; size: few; D: .; CDR3: CSLRGVRGHGTDTQYF; DNA: TGCAGCCTGAGGGGGGTTCGGGGGCACGGAACAGATACGCAGTATTTT
V: TRBV10-3; J: TRBJ2-2; size: .; D: .; CDR3: CATRLEGDTGELFF; DNA: TGTGCCACCCGGTTGGAGGGGGACACCGGGGAGCTGTTTTTT
V: TRBV6-2/TRBV6-3; J: TRBJ2-3; size: .; D: TRBD2; CDR3: CASSSPASGTSNPSTDTQYF; DNA: TGTGCCAGCAGTTCCCCCGCTAGCGGGACCTCCAATCCTAGCACAGATACGCAGTATTTT
V: TRBV6-6; J: TRBJ2-7; size: many; D: .; CDR3: CASSLNEQVGYEQYF; DNA: TGTGCCAGCAGCCTGAACGAACAGGTCGGCTACGAGCAGTACTTC
V: TRBV12-5; J: TRBJ1-1; size: .; D: .; CDR3: CASGLVGNTEAFF; DNA: TGTGCTAGTGGTTTGGTTGGAAACACTGAAGCTTTCTTT
V: TRBV29-1; J: TRBJ2-3; size: many; D: TRBD2; CDR3: CSAPPATAGGPPDTQYF; DNA: TGCAGCGCCCCCCCGGCCACAGCGGGGGGGCCCCCAGATACGCAGTATTTT
V: TRBV27; J: TRBJ1-2; size: few; D: TRBD1; CDR3: CASSSAPGQVNYGYTF; DNA: TGTGCCAGCAGTTCCGCCCCGGGACAGGTTAACTATGGCTACACCTTC
V: TRBV10-2; J: TRBJ2-1; size: few; D: .; CDR3: CASSESDREFF; DNA: TGCGCCAGCAGTGAGTCGGATAGGGAGTTCTTC
V: TRBV5-1; J: TRBJ1-2; size: few; D: TRBD1; CDR3: CASSSSGGAIFGYTF; DNA: TGCGCCAGCAGCTCCTCAGGGGGCGCGATATTCGGCTACACCTTC
V: TRBV13; J: TRBJ2-3; size: many; D: .; CDR3: CASSLVQETAPTTDTQYF; DNA: TGTGCCAGCAGCTTAGTCCAGGAGACAGCCCCGACCACAGATACGCAGTATTTT
V: TRBV3-1; J: TRBJ1-6; size: few; D: TRBD1; CDR3: CASSSTGVRSPLHF; DNA: TGTGCCAGCAGCAGCACAGGGGTTAGGTCACCCCTCCACTTT
V: TRBV4-1; J: TRBJ2-2; size: .; D: TRBD2; CDR3: CASSQDRPGGNTGELFF; DNA: TGCGCCAGCAGCCAAGATAGGCCGGGGGGGAACACCGGGGAGCTGTTTTTT
V: TRBV4-3; J: TRBJ2-1; size: few; D: .; CDR3: CASSQENLPYNEQFF; DNA: TGCGCCAGCAGCCAAGAAAATCTCCCTTACAATGAGCAGTTCTTC
V: TRBV7-8; J: TRBJ2-5; size: .; D: .; CDR3: CASSLSYMTSSAQYF; DNA: TGTGCCAGCAGCCTCAGTTATATGACGAGTTCGGCCCAGTACTTC
V: TRBV3-1; J: TRBJ1-2; size: few; D: .; CDR3: CASSLRERGQSYTF; DNA: TGTGCCAGCAGCCTAAGGGAGAGGGGTCAAAGCTACACCTTC
V: TRBV10-3; J: TRBJ1-5; size: .; D: .; CDR3: CAISGMGASQPQHF; DNA: TGTGCCATCAGTGGGATGGGGGCCTCTCAGCCCCAGCATTTT
V: TRBV5-1; J: TRBJ2-1; size: few; D: TRBD2; CDR3: CASSLELAAYNEQFF; DNA: TGCGCCAGCAGCTTGGAACTAGCGGCCTACAATGAGCAGTTCTTC
V: TRBV24-1; J: TRBJ2-7; size: .; D: TRBD1; CDR3: CATSEGQVRSYEQYF; DNA: TGTGCCACCAGTGAAGGACAGGTCCGCTCCTACGAGCAGTACTTC
V: TRBV15; J: TRBJ1-1; size: many; D: .; CDR3: CATAPQANTEAFF; DNA: TGTGCCACCGCCCCACAAGCAAACACTGAAGCTTTCTTT
V: TRBV5-1; J: TRBJ2-5; size: .; D: .; CDR3: CASSAGQMGETQYF; DNA: TGCGCCAGCAGCGCGGGACAGATGGGAGAGACCCAGTACTTC
V: TRBV10-2; J: TRBJ2-1; size: few; D: TRBD2; CDR3: CASKRPGTSIEQFF; DNA: TGCGCCAGCAAAAGACCCGGGACTAGCATCGAGCAGTTCTTC
V: TRBV7-2; J: TRBJ1-2; size: few; D: TRBD1; CDR3: CASSAGSGQGVGYTF; DNA: TGTGCCAGCAGCGCCGGCTCGGGACAGGGGGTCGGCTACACCTTC
V: TRBV7-2; J: TRBJ2-3; size: .; D: TRBD2; CDR3: CASSITSGGVTDTQYF; DNA: TGTGCCAGCAGCATAACTAGCGGGGGGGTCACAGATACGCAGTATTTT
V: TRBV7-9; J: TRBJ2-7; size: many; D: TRBD1; CDR3: CASEQGVYYEQYF; DNA: TGTGCCAGCGAACAGGGGGTTTACTACGAGCAGTACTTC
V: TRBV7-2; J: TRBJ2-5; size: many; D: TRBD2; CDR3: CASSLGIPSGQETQYF; DNA: TGTGCCAGCAGCTTAGGGATTCCTAGCGGGCAAGAGACCCAGTACTTC
V: TRBV7-9; J: TRBJ1-4; size: few; D: .; CDR3: CASSLEGTARNEKLFF; DNA: TGTGCCAGCAGCTTAGAGGGGACGGCCCGTAATGAAAAACTGTTTTTT
V: TRBV27; J: TRBJ2-1; size: many; D: TRBD1; CDR3: CASSTPGQGSYNEQFF; DNA: TGTGCCAGCAGTACCCCGGGACAGGGGTCCTACAATGAGCAGTTCTTC
V: TRBV20-1; J: TRBJ2-1; size: many; D: .; CDR3: CSARPLVSSFYNEQFF; DNA: TGCAGTGCTAGACCCCTAGTATCCTCTTTTTACAATGAGCAGTTCTTC
V: TRBV20-1; J: TRBJ1-4; size: few; D: .; CDR3: CSARVARGLFF; DNA: TGCAGTGCTAGAGTTGCCAGGGGCCTGTTTTTT
V: TRBV6-5; J: TRBJ2-1; size: .; D: TRBD2; CDR3: CASSYSGTSVPNEQFF; DNA: TGTGCCAGCAGTTACTCCGGGACTAGCGTCCCCAATGAGCAGTTCTTC
V: TRBV28; J: TRBJ2-7; size: few; D: .; CDR3: CASRSVQGSYEQYF; DNA: TGTGCCAGCAGGAGCGTGCAGGGCTCCTACGAGCAGTACTTC
V: TRBV6-6; J: TRBJ2-3; size: .; D: TRBD2; CDR3: CASSYPGGMGDTQYF; DNA: TGTGCCAGCAGTTACCCGGGAGGGATGGGCGATACGCAGTATTTT
V: TRBV7-9; J: TRBJ2-1; size: .; D: .; CDR3: CASSSGFGGEQFF; DNA: TGTGCCAGCAGCTCAGGATTCGGGGGTGAGCAGTTCTTC
V: TRBV5-1; J: TRBJ2-1; size: many; D: .; CDR3: CASSLYSDSSYNEQFF; DNA: TGCGCCAGCAGCTTGTATTCGGACAGCTCCTACAATGAGCAGTTCTTC
V: TRBV5-1; J: TRBJ2-5; size: .; D: .; CDR3: CASSNWQAQVSQYF; DNA: TGCGCCAGCAGCAACTGGCAGGCACAAGTGTCCCAGTACTTC
V: TRBV14; J: TRBJ2-1; size: .; D: .; CDR3: CASSQDLHNEQFF; DNA: TGTGCCAGCAGCCAAGATCTCCACAATGAGCAGTTCTTC
V: TRBV30; J: TRBJ2-1; size: .; D: .; CDR3: CAWSQRGNEQFF; DNA: TGTGCCTGGAGTCAAAGAGGAAATGAGCAGTTCTTC
V: TRBV20-1; J: TRBJ2-7; size: .; D: TRBD2; CDR3: CSARVLLAGATQSYEQYF; DNA: TGCAGTGCTAGAGTGTTACTAGCGGGGGCCACACAATCCTACGAGCAGTACTTC
V: TRBV7-9; J: TRBJ2-5; size: many; D: .; CDR3: CASSPRQDDAQYF; DNA: TGTGCCAGCAGCCCCCGACAGGACGACGCCCAGTACTTC
V: TRBV10-3; J: TRBJ2-2; size: few; D: .; CDR3: CAINRQTENTGELFF; DNA: TGTGCCATCAACCGACAGACAGAGAACACCGGGGAGCTGTTTTTT
V: TRBV5-6; J: TRBJ1-6; size: few; D: TRBD1; CDR3: CASSSGGYNSPLHF; DNA: TGTGCCAGCAGTTCAGGGGGGTATAATTCACCCCTCCACTTT
V: TRBV27; J: TRBJ1-5; size: few; D: TRBD1; CDR3: CASSRQGFRSNQPQHF; DNA: TGTGCCAGCAGTAGACAGGGGTTTAGGAGCAATCAGCCCCAGCATTTT
V: TRBV5-1; J: TRBJ2-5; size: .; D: TRBD2; CDR3: CASSLDGLAGEGQYF; DNA: TGCGCCAGCAGCTTGGACGGACTAGCGGGGGAAGGGCAGTACTTC
V: TRBV4-3; J: TRBJ2-7; size: .; D: TRBD1; CDR3: CASSQDMRQGAEQYF; DNA: TGCGCCAGCAGCCAAGATATGAGACAGGGGGCCGAGCAGTACTTC
V: TRBV7-9; J: TRBJ1-4; size: .; D: .; CDR3: CASRRQGATNEKLFF; DNA: TGTGCCAGCAGGCGGCAGGGTGCTACTAATGAAAAACTGTTTTTT
V: TRBV27; J: TRBJ2-4; size: .; D: .; CDR3: CASSSSGLYSYEQYF; DNA: .
V: TRBV27; J: TRBJ1-1; size: few; D: .; CDR3: CASSLYGPLNTEAFF; DNA: TGTGCCAGCAGTTTATATGGCCCGCTGAACACTGAAGCTTTCTTT
V: TRBV14; J: TRBJ2-1; size: few; D: TRBD1; CDR3: CASSQVFPGGSYNEQFF; DNA: TGTGCCAGCAGCCAAGTTTTCCCAGGGGGCTCCTACAATGAGCAGTTCTTC